The text below deals with one T cell receptor (beta chain). Its antigen is currently unknown. These data are taken from a study of cytomegalovirus exposure and HLA in healthy donors. The study's findings and limits: Some public TCRs appeared in many individuals, while most sequences were rare.

Assay: immunoSEQ multiplex PCR; the TCRdb copy retains only in-frame clones and omits some. The profile shows 250,000 to 400,000 clones, approximately 86% of them singletons. The V gene end was trimmed by 3 bases and the J gene end by 7 bases; junction bases not matched to a gene: 8. Per germline, CDR1 SGHTA and CDR2 FQGNSA. This CDR3 is built from 14 residues. This receptor was obtained from a man younger than 40 in good health and CMV-seronegative. The sample taken for sequencing was PBMCs. J is TRBJ1-1 and V is TRBV7-2; 7 nucleotides agree with TRBD1. The CDR3 here is CASSFEGAVDEAFF. Written as DNA, the CDR3 is TGTGCCAGCAGCTTTGAGGGGGCGGTAGATGAAGCTTTCTTT. Full variable domain (missing parts from reference TRBV7-2 and TRBJ1-1): GAGVSQSPSNKVTEKGKDVELRCDPISGHTALYWYRQSLGQGLEFLIYFQGNSAPDKSGLPSDRFSAERTGGSVSTLTIQRTQQEDSAVYLCASSFEGAVDEAFFGQGTRLTVV.